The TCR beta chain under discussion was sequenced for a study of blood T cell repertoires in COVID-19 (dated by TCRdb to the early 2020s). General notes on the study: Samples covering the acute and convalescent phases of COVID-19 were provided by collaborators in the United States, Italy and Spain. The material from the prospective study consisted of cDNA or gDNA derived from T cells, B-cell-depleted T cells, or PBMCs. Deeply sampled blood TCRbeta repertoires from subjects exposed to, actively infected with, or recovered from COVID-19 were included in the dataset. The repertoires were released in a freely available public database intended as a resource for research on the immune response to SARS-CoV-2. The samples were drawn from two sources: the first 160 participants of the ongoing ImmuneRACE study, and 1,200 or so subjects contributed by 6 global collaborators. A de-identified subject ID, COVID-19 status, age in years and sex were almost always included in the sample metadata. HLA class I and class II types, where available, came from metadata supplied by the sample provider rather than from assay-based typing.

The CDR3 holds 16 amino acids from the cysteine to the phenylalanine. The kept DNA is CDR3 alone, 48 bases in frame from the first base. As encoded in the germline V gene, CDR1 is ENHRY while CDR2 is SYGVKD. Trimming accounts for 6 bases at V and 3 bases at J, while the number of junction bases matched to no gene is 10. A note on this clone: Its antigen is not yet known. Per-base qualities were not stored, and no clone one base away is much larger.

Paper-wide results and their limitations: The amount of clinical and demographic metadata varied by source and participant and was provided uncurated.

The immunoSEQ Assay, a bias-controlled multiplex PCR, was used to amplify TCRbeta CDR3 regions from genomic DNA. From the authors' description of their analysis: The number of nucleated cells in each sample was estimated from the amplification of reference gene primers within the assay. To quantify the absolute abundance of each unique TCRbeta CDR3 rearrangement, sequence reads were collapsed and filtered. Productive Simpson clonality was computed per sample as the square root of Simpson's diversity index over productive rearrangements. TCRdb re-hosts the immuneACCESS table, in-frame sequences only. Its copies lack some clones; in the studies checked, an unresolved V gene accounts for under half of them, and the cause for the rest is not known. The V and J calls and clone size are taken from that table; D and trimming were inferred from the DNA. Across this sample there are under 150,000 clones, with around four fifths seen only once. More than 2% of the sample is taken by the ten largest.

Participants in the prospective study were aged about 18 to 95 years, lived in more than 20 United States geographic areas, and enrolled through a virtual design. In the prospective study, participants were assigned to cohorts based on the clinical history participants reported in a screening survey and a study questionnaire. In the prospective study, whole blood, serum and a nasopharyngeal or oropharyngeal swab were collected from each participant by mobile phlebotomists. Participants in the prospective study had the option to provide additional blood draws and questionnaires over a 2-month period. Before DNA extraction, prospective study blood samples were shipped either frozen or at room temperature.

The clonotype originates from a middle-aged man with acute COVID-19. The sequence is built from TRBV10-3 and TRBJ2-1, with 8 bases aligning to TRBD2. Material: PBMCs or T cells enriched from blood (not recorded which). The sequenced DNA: TGTGCCATCAGGCCCTCACGAGCGGGGGTCTACAATGAGCAGTTCTTC. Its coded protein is CAIRPSRAGVYNEQFF.